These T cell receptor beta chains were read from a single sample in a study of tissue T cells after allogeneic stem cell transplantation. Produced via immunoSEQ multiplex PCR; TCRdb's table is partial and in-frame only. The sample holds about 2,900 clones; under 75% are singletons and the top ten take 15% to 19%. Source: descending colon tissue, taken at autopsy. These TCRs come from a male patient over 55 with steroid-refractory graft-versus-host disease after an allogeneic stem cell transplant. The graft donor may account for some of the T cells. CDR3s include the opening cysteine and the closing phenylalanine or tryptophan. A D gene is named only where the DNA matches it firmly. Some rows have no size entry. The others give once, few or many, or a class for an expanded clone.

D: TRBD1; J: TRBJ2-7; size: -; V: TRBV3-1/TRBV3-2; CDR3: CASSRGTGEVEQYF; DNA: TGTGCCAGCAGCCGAGGGACAGGGGAAGTCGAGCAGTACTTC
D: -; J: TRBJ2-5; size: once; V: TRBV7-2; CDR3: CAGGGEVYF; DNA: TGTGCCGGAGGGGGGGAAGTCTACTTC
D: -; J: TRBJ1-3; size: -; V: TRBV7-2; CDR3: CASSLNPLGALSGNTIYF; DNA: TGTGCCAGCAGCTTAAATCCGTTAGGTGCTCTCTCTGGAAACACCATATATTTT
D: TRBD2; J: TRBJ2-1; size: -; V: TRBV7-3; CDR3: CASSLSGGADYNEQFF; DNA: TGTGCCAGCAGCTTAAGCGGGGGGGCCGACTACAATGAGCAGTTCTTC
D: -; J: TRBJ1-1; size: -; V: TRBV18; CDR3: CASSPPSAGYLNTEAFF; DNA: TGTGCCAGCTCACCACCTTCGGCAGGGTACCTTAACACTGAAGCTTTCTTT
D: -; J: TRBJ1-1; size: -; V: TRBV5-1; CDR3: CASRAGGGMNTEAFF; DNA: TGCGCCAGCAGGGCGGGCGGGGGGATGAACACTGAAGCTTTCTTT
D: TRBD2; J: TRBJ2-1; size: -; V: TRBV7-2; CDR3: CASRLAGAVLAYNEQFF; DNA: TGTGCCAGCAGGCTAGCGGGGGCTGTTTTGGCCTACAATGAGCAGTTCTTC
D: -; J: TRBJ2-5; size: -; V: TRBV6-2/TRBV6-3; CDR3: CASSYPQETQYF; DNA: TGTGCCAGCAGTTACCCGCAAGAGACCCAGTACTTC
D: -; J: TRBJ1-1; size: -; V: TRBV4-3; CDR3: CASSQDSEGWTEAFF; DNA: TGCGCCAGCAGCCAAGATTCTGAGGGGTGGACTGAAGCTTTCTTT
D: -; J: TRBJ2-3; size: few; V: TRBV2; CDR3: CASSEGTSSTDTQYF; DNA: TGTGCCAGCAGTGAAGGAACGTCAAGCACAGATACGCAGTATTTT
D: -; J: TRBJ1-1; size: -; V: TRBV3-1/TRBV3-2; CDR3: CASSQGNDAFF; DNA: TGTGCCAGCTCTCAGGGAAATGACGCTTTCTTT
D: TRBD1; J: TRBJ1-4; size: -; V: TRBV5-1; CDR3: CASSATGGSEKLFF; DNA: TGCGCCAGCAGCGCAACAGGGGGGAGTGAAAAACTGTTTTTT
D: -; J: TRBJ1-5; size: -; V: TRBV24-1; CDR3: CATSDFQVLSNQPQHF; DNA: TGTGCCACCAGTGATTTCCAGGTTCTTAGCAATCAGCCCCAGCATTTT
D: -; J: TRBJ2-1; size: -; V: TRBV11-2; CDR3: CASSSTGLSYNEQFF; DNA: TGTGCCAGCAGCTCGACAGGATTATCCTACAATGAGCAGTTCTTC
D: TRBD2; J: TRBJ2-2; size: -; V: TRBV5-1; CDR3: CASSLGSGAGELFF; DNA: TGCGCCAGCAGCTTGGGTAGCGGGGCCGGGGAGCTGTTTTTT
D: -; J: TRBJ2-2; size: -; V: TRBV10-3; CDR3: CAISEPLPIIVPLTGELFF; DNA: TGTGCCATCAGTGAGCCTCTTCCCATAATCGTTCCTCTCACCGGGGAGCTGTTTTTT
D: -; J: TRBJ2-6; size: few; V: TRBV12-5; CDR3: CASKGSGANVLTF; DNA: TGTGCTAGTAAGGGGTCTGGGGCCAACGTCCTGACTTTC
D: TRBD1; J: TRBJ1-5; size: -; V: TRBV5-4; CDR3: CASSQGAGVPQPQHF; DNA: TGTGCCAGCAGCCAGGGGGCGGGGGTGCCCCAGCCCCAGCATTTT